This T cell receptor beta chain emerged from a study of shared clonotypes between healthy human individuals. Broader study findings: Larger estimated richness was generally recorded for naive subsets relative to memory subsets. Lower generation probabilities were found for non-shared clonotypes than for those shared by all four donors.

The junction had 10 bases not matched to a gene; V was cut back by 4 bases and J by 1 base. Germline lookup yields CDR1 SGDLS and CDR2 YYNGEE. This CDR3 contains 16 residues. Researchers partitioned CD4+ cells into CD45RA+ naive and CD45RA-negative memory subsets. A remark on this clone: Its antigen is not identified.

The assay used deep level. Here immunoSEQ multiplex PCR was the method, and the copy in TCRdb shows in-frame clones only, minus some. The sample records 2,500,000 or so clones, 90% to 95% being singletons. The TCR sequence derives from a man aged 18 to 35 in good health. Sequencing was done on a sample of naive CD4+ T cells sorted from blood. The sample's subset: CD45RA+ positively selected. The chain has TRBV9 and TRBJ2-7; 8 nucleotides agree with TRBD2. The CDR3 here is CASSPGGAGVSYEQYF. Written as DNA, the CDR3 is TGTGCCAGCAGCCCCGGGGGGGCGGGAGTATCCTACGAGCAGTACTTC.